Below are 9 T cell receptor beta chains sequenced from a single sample in a study of metastatic and nonmetastatic thyroid tumors. TCRdb reprocessed the PCR reads using MiXCR. The sample consists of roughly 15,000 clones, 20% to 30% of them appearing once. Among the patients, none had received any treatment before thyroid surgery. Sequenced material: tumor tissue. These receptor sequences come from a female donor with papillary thyroid cancer or a benign thyroid nodule (not recorded which). Some clones in this sample may be carry-over from other donors' samples.

In its sample, this clone ranks as medium-sized. V gene TRBV4-2 combines with J gene TRBJ1-1, with TRBD1 matching over 7 bases. V lost 3 bases and J lost 3; bases outside the gene matches: 4. The germline gives CDR1 LGHNA, CDR2 YNFKEQ. The CDR3 spans 14 residues. CDR3 region: CASSHPQGDTEAFF. The CDR3 region has the DNA TGTGCCAGCAGCCATCCGCAGGGGGACACTGAAGCTTTCTTT.

This clone was observed many times. V usage is TRBV20-1 and J usage is TRBJ1-1; 7 positions agree with TRBD1. The V gene's germline CDR1 is DFQATT and CDR2 SNEGSKA (reference sequence). CDR3 length equals 12 residues. V lost 5 bases, J lost 1 base, and 1 base stayed unmatched. CDR3 in DNA: TGCAGTGCTTGGACAGGGAACACTGAAGCTTTCTTT. As protein: CSAWTGNTEAFF.

Comment on this clone: Since a much larger clone is just one base distant, this may be a read error. The rearrangement links TRBV5-1 to TRBJ1-1; tentative D call: TRBD1 (5 bases). CDR1 is SGHRS, CDR2 YFSETQ, per germline. The CDR3 is 13 amino acids. DNA of the CDR3: TGCGCCGGCAGCTTACAGGTATACACTGGAGCTTTCTTT. Its protein is CAGSLQVYTGAFF.

This clone has more than one count but fewer than ten. A read error is likely, as this CDR3 ends without the conserved phenylalanine or tryptophan. This chain uses TRBV6-1 with TRBJ2-7; TRBD1 is a possible D gene (6 bases). The V end was cut by 5 bases, the J end by 8 bases, with 19 bases between. Germline loops: CDR1 MNHNS, CDR2 SASEGT. This CDR3 has 14 amino acids. The CDR3 DNA reads as TGTGCCAGCAGTCCGGACAGCCTAACTTACAAGCAGTACTTA. Protein product: CASSPDSLTYKQYL.

V usage is TRBV6-1 and J usage is TRBJ2-3; maybe TRBD2 (6 bases). Germline-derived CDR1 and CDR2 are MNHNS and SASEGT. V lost 2 bases to trimming and J lost 4 bases, with 16 bases between them. CDR3 length: 16 residues. In DNA form, the CDR3 reads TGTGCCAGCAGTGAAATCGGGGGAGGCGTCGCAGATACGCAGTATTTT. Amino acids: CASSEIGGGVADTQYF.

This clone was counted at least ten times. The V call is TRBV7-2, the J call TRBJ1-1; D is unresolved. Deletions cut 2 bases from V and 7 bases from J, with 8 bases between. Germline CDR1 is SGHTA and CDR2 is FQGNSA. The CDR3 sequence is 12 residues long. Here the CDR3 DNA reads TGTGCCAGCAGCTTAACGATCGGTGAAGCTTTCTTT. Residues: CASSLTIGEAFF.

Relative to its sample, this clone is medium-sized. The chain uses TRBV30 and TRBJ2-7, with TRBD1 identical over 7 bases. This CDR3 is 15 amino acids long. Germline V gene data show CDR1 as GTSNPN and CDR2 as SVGIG (reference sequence). V gave up 4 bases and J gave up 0 bases; unmatched junction bases: 9. CDR3 coding DNA: TGTGCCTGGAAGAACAGGGGTCGCACCTCCTACGAGCAGTACTTC. Amino acid sequence: CAWKNRGRTSYEQYF.

This clone was counted between two and nine times. The V call is TRBV6-2 or TRBV6-3, the J call TRBJ2-2, with D uncertain. Trimming took off 5 bases at V and 1 base at J, with 11 bases between the two ends. The germline gives CDR1 MNHEY, CDR2 SVGEGT. The CDR3 runs 15 residues. DNA of the CDR3: TGTGCCAGCAGTCTCCATAGCCGGAACACCGGGGAGCTGTTTTTT. Its translation: CASSLHSRNTGELFF.

This clone was picked up many times. The sample holds other DNA sequences that translate to the same CDR3. This sequence joins TRBV9 and TRBJ2-3, with D tentatively TRBD2 (5 bases). CDR1 and CDR2 from the germline V gene are SGDLS and YYNGEE. Trimming took 1 base from V and 6 from J, leaving 12 bases between them. CDR3 length equals 14 residues. The CDR3 region is CASSVSGKLDTQYF. For the CDR3, the DNA is TGTGCCAGCAGCGTATCCGGGAAGCTTGATACGCAGTATTTT.